The 22 T cell receptor beta chains given below trace back to one sample, sequenced in a study of cytomegalovirus exposure and HLA in healthy donors. The primer mix had 60 Vbeta and 13 Jbeta primers. This table comes from immunoSEQ multiplex PCR, and its TCRdb copy is limited to in-frame clones, with some not included. Across over 75,000 clones, the top ten clones capture about 5.9% of the sample. Input material: PBMCs. The receptors were sampled from a girl between 5 and 17 years old in good health and CMV-seropositive.

Here the CDR3 reads CASSSRQGRNSPLHF. For the CDR3, the DNA is TGTGCCAGCAGCTCGAGACAGGGTAGAAATTCACCCCTCCACTTT. The chain employs TRBV11-3 and TRBJ1-6, with 7 bases identical to TRBD1. The CDR3 length is 15 residues. Trimming cost V 4 bases and J 7 bases; bases outside gene matches: 7. Germline V gene data show CDR1 as SGHNT and CDR2 as YENEEA.

The V call is TRBV9, the J call TRBJ2-3, with D possibly being TRBD2 (5 bases). The V gene's germline CDR1 is SGDLS and CDR2 YYNGEE. V lost 0 bases, J lost 0 bases, and 11 bases lay in between. The CDR3 loop spans 16 amino acids. The CDR3 DNA sequence: TGTGCCAGCAGCGTAGACGGGGTTCCTAGCACAGATACGCAGTATTTT. As protein: CASSVDGVPSTDTQYF.

In DNA, the CDR3 is TGCGCCAGCAGCCTGCTGGGACAGGGTTCTTGGGAGCAGTACTTC. It encodes CASSLLGQGSWEQYF. The chain is built from TRBV5-1 and TRBJ2-7; 9 nucleotides match TRBD1. CDR1 is SGHRS, CDR2 YFSETQ, per germline. V shed 4 bases, J shed 7 bases, and the junction held 12 bases outside the gene matches. The CDR3 is made up of 15 amino acids.

This chain uses TRBV9 with TRBJ2-2; D call uncertain. V was shortened by 3 bases and J by 6 bases, with 9 bases between the two germline ends. CDR1 SGDLS and CDR2 YYNGEE come from the germline V gene. This CDR3 has 13 residues. CDR3 sequence: CASSGFNPGELFF. CDR3 nucleotide sequence: TGTGCCAGCAGCGGTTTCAATCCCGGGGAGCTGTTTTTT.

The V call is TRBV28, the J call TRBJ2-2; no definite D call. This CDR3 is built from 14 residues. Germline lookup yields CDR1 MDHEN and CDR2 SYDVKM. Trimming shortened V by 7 bases and J by 3 bases, and 12 bases separated the two germline ends. CDR3 loop: CASTPGSDTGELFF. The CDR3 DNA reads as TGTGCCAGCACTCCAGGATCCGACACCGGGGAGCTGTTTTTT.

The chain links TRBV9 to TRBJ1-5; D perhaps matches TRBD1 (6 bases). Deletions cut 7 bases from V and 3 bases from J, with 11 bases between. The CDR3 spans 13 residues. The germline V gene has CDR1 SGDLS and CDR2 YYNGEE. This CDR3 is CASGTGTNQPQHF. The CDR3 region has the DNA TGTGCCAGCGGTACAGGGACCAATCAGCCCCAGCATTTT.

This sequence joins TRBV6-5 and TRBJ1-1, with TRBD1 matching 8 bases. CDR1 MNHEY and CDR2 SVGAGI come from the germline V gene. The CDR3 is 13 residues long. Trimming removed 6 bases from V and 5 bases from J; junction bases left unmatched: 5. The CDR3 is CASRAGGWTEAFF. CDR3 nucleotides: TGTGCCAGCAGGGCAGGGGGCTGGACTGAAGCTTTCTTT.

The V and J genes are TRBV9 and TRBJ1-4; 7 bases align to TRBD1. Germline assignment: CDR1 SGDLS and CDR2 YYNGEE. This CDR3 has 19 amino acids. Trimming cost V 3 bases and J 0 bases; bases outside gene matches: 14. The CDR3 is CASSDSPGQSLATNEKLFF. The CDR3 DNA reads TGTGCCAGCAGCGACTCACCGGGACAGAGCCTTGCAACTAATGAAAAACTGTTTTTT.

The V gene is TRBV9, the J gene TRBJ2-3, with unresolved D. Germline assignment: CDR1 SGDLS and CDR2 YYNGEE. CDR3 length equals 14 residues. V gave up 3 bases and J gave up 0 bases, with 8 bases separating them. CDR3 protein: CASSATSSTDTQYF. The CDR3 nucleotides read TGTGCCAGCAGCGCGACATCTAGCACAGATACGCAGTATTTT.

The chain has TRBV27 and TRBJ1-1, with 11 bases aligning to TRBD1. Germline CDR1 MNHEY, CDR2 SMNVEV (reference sequence). V shed 6 bases, J shed 0 bases, and the junction held 3 bases outside the gene matches. This CDR3 spans 15 amino acids. CDR3 amino acids: CASRRTGGLNTEAFF. The DNA for the CDR3 is TGTGCCAGCAGGAGGACAGGGGGCCTGAACACTGAAGCTTTCTTT.

V gene TRBV6-5 combines with J gene TRBJ2-7, with D maybe TRBD2 (6 bases). Trimming shortened V by 2 bases and J by 2 bases, and 10 bases separated the two germline ends. The length of the CDR3 is 14 residues. Germline assignment: CDR1 MNHEY and CDR2 SVGAGI. This chain's CDR3 is CASSYGTGAYEQYF. For the CDR3, the DNA is TGTGCCAGCAGTTACGGGACGGGGGCCTACGAGCAGTACTTC.

The V and J genes are TRBV5-6 and TRBJ2-1, with TRBD2 identical over 9 bases. The ends lost 0 bases at V and 4 bases at J; junction bases unmatched: 8. This CDR3 region has 17 residues. Germline V gene data show CDR1 as SGHDT and CDR2 as YYEEEE. CDR3: CASSLESAGGLYNEQFF. The CDR3 nucleotides read TGTGCCAGCAGCTTGGAATCGGCGGGGGGGCTATACAATGAGCAGTTCTTC.

The chain uses TRBV6-1 and TRBJ2-5, with no clear D. Germline CDR1 and CDR2: MNHNS and SASEGT. V lost 2 bases and J 1 base, leaving 8 bases between the germline ends. The CDR3 runs 14 residues. The CDR3 DNA reads as TGTGCCAGCAGTGAATCTAGATCCCAAGAGACCCAGTACTTC. This sequence encodes CASSESRSQETQYF.

The chain has TRBV4-1 and TRBJ2-1; 11 nucleotides align to TRBD1. Germline V CDR1 and CDR2: MGHRA, YSYEKL. With V trimmed by 0 bases and J by 4 bases, 5 bases remained unmatched. This CDR3 contains 17 residues. CDR3: CASSQDSGTGGYNEQFF. The CDR3 DNA follows: TGCGCCAGCAGCCAAGACTCCGGGACAGGGGGGTACAATGAGCAGTTCTTC.

The chain links TRBV19 to TRBJ1-5; the match to TRBD1 covers 10 bases. J was trimmed by 6 bases and V by 4 bases; bases with no gene match: 6. The CDR3 is 15 amino acids. The germline V gene has CDR1 LNHDA and CDR2 SQIVND (reference sequence). The CDR3: CASSSRDRGSQPQHF. The DNA for the CDR3 is TGTGCCAGTAGTAGCCGGGACAGGGGTAGTCAGCCCCAGCATTTT. Together with reference TRBV19 and TRBJ1-5, the CDR3 gives the full variable domain: DGGITQSPKYLFRKEGQNVTLSCEQNLNHDAMYWYRQDPGQGLRLIYYSQIVNDFQKGDIAEGYSVSREKKESFPLTVTSAQKNPTAFYLCASSSRDRGSQPQHFGDGTRLSIL.

The chain uses TRBV6-1 and TRBJ1-1; 7 bases are a match to TRBD1. CDR1 is MNHNS, CDR2 SASEGT, per germline. The CDR3 is 14 amino acids. Unmatched junction bases numbered 4, after V lost 6 bases and J lost 0 bases. The CDR3 bases are TGTGCCAGCAGAAAGGGACAGTTGAACACTGAAGCTTTCTTT. Residues: CASRKGQLNTEAFF.

The V call is TRBV6-1, the J call TRBJ1-2, with 8 nucleotides matching TRBD1. This CDR3 contains 15 residues. Losses at the gene ends were 4 bases for V and 5 bases for J; bases not matched to a gene: 9. Germline V gene lookup returns CDR1 MNHNS and CDR2 SASEGT. CDR3 DNA sequence: TGTGCCAGCAGTGCAGGGGGCCAACTGCCTTATGGCTACACCTTC. It is translated as CASSAGGQLPYGYTF.

The gene calls are TRBV6-5 and TRBJ2-2; D perhaps matches TRBD1 (5 bases). Trimming pared 2 bases from V and 3 bases from J, leaving 7 bases between. The CDR3 is made up of 14 amino acids. Germline lookup yields CDR1 MNHEY and CDR2 SVGAGI. The CDR3 DNA is TGTGCCAGCAGTTACACAGGCTACACCGGGGAGCTGTTTTTT. Residues: CASSYTGYTGELFF.

The chain carries TRBV5-1 and TRBJ1-1; no clear D gene. The germline CDR1 and CDR2 sequences are SGHRS and YFSETQ. The CDR3 contains 14 residues. V lost 0 bases to trimming and J lost 6 bases, with 12 bases between them. The CDR3: CASSLARVGAEAFF. The CDR3 nucleotides are TGCGCCAGCAGCTTGGCCCGGGTAGGCGCTGAAGCTTTCTTT.

CDR3 amino acids: CASSLYRGAQTDTQYF. CDR3 bases: TGTGCCAGCAGCTTATACAGGGGAGCGCAGACAGATACGCAGTATTTT. V is TRBV7-9 and J is TRBJ2-3; TRBD1 aligns across 7 bases. This CDR3 has 16 residues. Looked up from germline, CDR1 is SEHNR and CDR2 is FQNEAQ (reference sequence). V trimming: 2 bases; J trimming: 3 bases; junction bases outside the gene matches: 8. Combining the CDR3 with reference TRBV7-9 and TRBJ2-3 gives the whole variable domain DTGVSQNPRHKITKRGQNVTFRCDPISEHNRLYWYRQTLGQGPEFLTYFQNEAQLEKSRLLSDRFSAERPKGSFSTLEIQRTEQGDSAMYLCASSLYRGAQTDTQYFGPGTRLTVL.

V is TRBV2 and J is TRBJ2-1; the D gene is possibly TRBD1 (5 bases). Germline-derived CDR1 and CDR2 are SNHLY and FYNNEI. Trimming took 5 bases from V and 9 from J, leaving 14 bases between them. This CDR3 contains 13 residues. CDR3 protein: CASSLGVTGEQFF. DNA of the CDR3: TGTGCCAGCAGTCTAGGTGTCACAGGTGAGCAGTTCTTC.

The chain couples TRBV5-6 to TRBJ1-1, with D possibly TRBD1 on 5 matching bases. Trimming cost V 0 bases and J 11 bases, with 20 bases left between them. CDR3 length: 15 amino acids. CDR1 SGHDT and CDR2 YYEEEE come from the germline V gene. In nucleotides, the CDR3 is TGTGCCAGCAGCTTGGTACAGGATTGGACACAAGCGGCTTTCTTT. It codes for CASSLVQDWTQAAFF.